One and the same sample provided the 29 T cell receptor beta chains below, sequenced in a study of cytomegalovirus exposure and HLA in healthy donors. Primers: 60 Vbeta forward and 13 Jbeta reverse. Assay used: immunoSEQ multiplex PCR; TCRdb lists only in-frame clones, some missing. Seen here are 65,000 to 75,000 clones, approximately 74% observed once, and the top ten hold less than 20%. Sequencing was done on a sample of PBMCs. These receptors were collected from a man aged 40-50 years in good health and CMV-seropositive.

Regarding this clone: Other DNA sequences in the sample encode the same CDR3. The J gene is TRBJ2-2, the V gene TRBV27; 10 bases line up with TRBD2. The CDR3 extends over 13 amino acids. Germline trimming cut 6 bases from V and 7 bases from J; bases unmatched to any gene: 2. Germline CDR1 MNHEY, CDR2 SMNVEV (reference sequence). In DNA, the CDR3 is TGTGCCAGCAGGCTAGCGGGGGTCGGGGAGCTGTTTTTT. This translates into CASRLAGVGELFF.

The CDR3: CASSLGGGRYEQYF. As DNA, the CDR3 is TGTGCCAGCAGCTTGGGCGGGGGGCGCTACGAGCAGTACTTC. V is TRBV11-3 and J is TRBJ2-7, with TRBD2 matching 8 bases. The ends lost 3 bases at V and 3 bases at J; junction bases unmatched: 4. This CDR3 spans 14 amino acids. Germline CDR1 is SGHNT and CDR2 is YENEEA.

This chain uses TRBV4-2 with TRBJ1-5, with TRBD1 as a possible D gene (6 bases). V was clipped by 0 bases and J by 4 bases, with 10 bases between them. CDR3 length: 15 amino acids. The V gene's germline CDR1 is LGHNA and CDR2 YNFKEQ. Here the CDR3 DNA reads TGTGCCAGCAGCCAAGATTGGGACAAGAATCAGCCCCAGCATTTT. Its protein product is CASSQDWDKNQPQHF.

The rearrangement links TRBV7-8 to TRBJ2-2; D unresolved. Germline V gene data show CDR1 as SGHVS and CDR2 as FQNEAQ. This CDR3 has 14 residues. Trimming removed 6 bases from V and 5 bases from J, with 13 bases in between. For the CDR3, the DNA is TGTGCCAGCAGGCAAAAACTACTAACCGGGGAGCTGTTTTTT. Protein sequence: CASRQKLLTGELFF.

The chain combines TRBV19 with TRBJ2-7, with D maybe TRBD2 (6 bases). The length of the CDR3 is 14 residues. The germline CDR1 and CDR2 sequences are LNHDA and SQIVND (reference sequence). The V end was cut by 3 bases, the J end by 3 bases, with 12 bases between. In DNA, the CDR3 is TGTGCCAGTAGTATTTCGGGAGTGAGCTACGAGCAGTACTTC. The encoded protein is CASSISGVSYEQYF.

The CDR3: CASGPAGTQYF. The DNA of the CDR3 is TGTGCCAGTGGGCCGGCGGGGACCCAGTACTTC. The chain employs TRBV27 and TRBJ2-5; maybe TRBD2 (5 bases). V was cut by 9 bases and J by 7 bases, with 12 bases left in between. The CDR3 is made up of 11 amino acids. Germline V gene lookup returns CDR1 MNHEY and CDR2 SMNVEV (reference sequence).

The rearrangement uses TRBV27 and TRBJ1-2, with TRBD1 matching over 7 bases. V lost 7 bases and J lost 9; bases outside the gene matches: 14. The CDR3 totals 14 residues. The germline gives CDR1 MNHEY, CDR2 SMNVEV (reference sequence). The CDR3 DNA reads as TGTGCCAGCACCACCTCAGGGGGTTCCGCAAGCTACACCTTC. Protein: CASTTSGGSASYTF.

This chain connects TRBV27 to TRBJ2-7; TRBD1 agrees at 10 bases. Per germline, CDR1 MNHEY and CDR2 SMNVEV (reference sequence). V lost 4 bases and J lost 4; bases outside the gene matches: 7. This CDR3 is built from 15 residues. For the CDR3, the DNA is TGTGCCAGCAGTTCACCGGACAGGGGGGTTTACGAGCAGTACTTC. It translates to CASSSPDRGVYEQYF.

This clone has a handful of counts. The chain employs TRBV11-3 and TRBJ2-2, with D tentatively TRBD1 (6 bases). Trimming removed 3 bases at V and 0 bases at J, with 8 bases between. CDR1 is SGHNT, CDR2 YENEEA, per germline. The CDR3 runs to 15 residues. CDR3 sequence: CASSFRTANTGELFF. CDR3 DNA sequence: TGTGCCAGCAGCTTTAGGACAGCGAACACCGGGGAGCTGTTTTTT.

The V gene is TRBV2, the J gene TRBJ1-1; 7 bases line up with TRBD1. Germline V gives CDR1 SNHLY, CDR2 FYNNEI. This CDR3 is 15 amino acids long. The J segment lost 1 base and the V segment lost 5 bases, leaving 7 bases of the junction unmatched. The CDR3 nucleotides read TGTGCCAGCAGTCTGCAGGGGGTTGGGAACACTGAAGCTTTCTTT. Protein: CASSLQGVGNTEAFF.

This clone came up once. The CDR3: CASSDGGEVNEQYF. CDR3 sequence (DNA): TGTGCCAGCAGTGACGGCGGGGAAGTCAACGAGCAGTACTTC. This chain joins TRBV6-4 and TRBJ2-7; D may be TRBD2 (6 bases). V was cut by 2 bases and J by 5 bases, with 13 bases left in between. This CDR3 is 14 amino acids long. Germline V lookup: CDR1 MRHNA, CDR2 SNTAGT.

The rearrangement uses TRBV11-3 and TRBJ2-7; D unresolved. V lost 1 base to trimming and J lost 4 bases, with 8 bases between them. The germline gives CDR1 SGHNT, CDR2 YENEEA. This CDR3 has 13 amino acids. The CDR3 nucleotides read TGTGCCAGCAGCTTAGCTGCGCCGTACGAGCAGTACTTC. Its translation is CASSLAAPYEQYF.

This sequence joins TRBV4-1 and TRBJ2-7, with a tentative D call TRBD1 (5 bases). Per the germline V gene, CDR1 is MGHRA and CDR2 is YSYEKL. This CDR3 spans 15 amino acids. Trimming pared 1 base from V and 3 bases from J, leaving 13 bases between. This CDR3 reads CASSQGRQGSYEQYF. In DNA form, the CDR3 reads TGCGCCAGCAGCCAAGGACGTCAGGGCAGCTACGAGCAGTACTTC.

This rearrangement joins TRBV19 to TRBJ2-1; 9 nucleotides match TRBD1. The CDR3 runs to 16 residues. CDR1 is LNHDA and CDR2 is SQIVND in the germline V gene (reference sequence). V dropped 3 bases and J dropped 6; count of bases not matched to a gene: 9. The chain's CDR3 is CASSMGGTGFINEQFF. The DNA for the CDR3 is TGTGCCAGTAGTATGGGAGGGACAGGGTTTATCAATGAGCAGTTCTTC.

The chain couples TRBV7-2 to TRBJ2-5; TRBD1 agrees at 7 bases. Germline V lookup: CDR1 SGHTA, CDR2 FQGNSA. The ends lost 3 bases at V and 7 bases at J; junction bases unmatched: 8. This CDR3 is 14 amino acids long. In DNA form, the CDR3 reads TGTGCCAGCAGCTTCATTGGCGCAGGGGGGACCCAGTACTTC. The encoded protein is CASSFIGAGGTQYF.

In DNA, the CDR3 is TGTGCCAGCAGCTTAAGGGGCAGGGGAAGGGACCCAGCTACGATTGAAGCTTTCTTT. It translates to CASSLRGRGRDPATIEAFF. V is TRBV7-9 and J is TRBJ1-1, with D maybe TRBD1 (6 bases). There are 19 residues in the CDR3. Trimming removed 2 bases at V and 7 bases at J, with 29 bases between. From germline, CDR1 is SEHNR and CDR2 FQNEAQ (reference sequence). The variable domain in full, completed from reference TRBV7-9 and TRBJ1-1, reads DTGVSQNPRHKITKRGQNVTFRCDPISEHNRLYWYRQTLGQGPEFLTYFQNEAQLEKSRLLSDRFSAERPKGSFSTLEIQRTEQGDSAMYLCASSLRGRGRDPATIEAFFGQGTRLTVV.

This clone was picked up a small number of times. The rearrangement links TRBV7-2 to TRBJ2-7, with 8 nucleotides matching TRBD1. Germline V gives CDR1 SGHTA, CDR2 FQGNSA. CDR3 size: 14 residues. V shed 2 bases and J 7 bases; nucleotides not matched to a gene: 7. The CDR3, as DNA: TGTGCCAGCAGCTTATCTCGCAGGGGGCGGGAGCAGTACTTC. It is translated as CASSLSRRGREQYF.

This clone was seen a handful of times. This rearrangement joins TRBV14 to TRBJ2-5; D is unclear. Germline CDR1 is SGHDN and CDR2 is FVKESK. CDR3 size: 12 residues. Trimming took off 5 bases at V and 4 bases at J, with 8 bases between the two ends. In DNA form, the CDR3 reads TGTGCCAGCAGCTCGAGAGGAGAGACCCAGTACTTC. Translated: CASSSRGETQYF.

The V call is TRBV19, the J call TRBJ2-3, with 9 bases identical to TRBD2. The CDR3 contains 15 residues. Unmatched junction bases numbered 5, after V lost 3 bases and J lost 4 bases. CDR1 and CDR2 (germline): LNHDA, SQIVND (reference sequence). The CDR3: CASSMPSGVSDTQYF. The CDR3 DNA reads TGTGCCAGTAGTATGCCTAGCGGGGTCTCAGATACGCAGTATTTT.

The chain employs TRBV6-5 and TRBJ2-7, with D possibly being TRBD2 (6 bases). The length of the CDR3 is 16 residues. Looked up from germline, CDR1 is MNHEY and CDR2 is SVGAGI. V dropped 2 bases and J dropped 3 bases, with 17 bases sitting between them. The CDR3 bases are TGTGCCAGCAGTTACGGGACTCACGCTACTAACTACGAGCAGTACTTC. It is translated as CASSYGTHATNYEQYF.

The CDR3 spells CASSQGTGDSNEQFF. The CDR3 DNA sequence: TGCGCCAGCAGCCAGGGGACAGGGGATTCGAATGAGCAGTTCTTC. The chain recombines TRBV4-3 with TRBJ2-1, with 10 nucleotides matching TRBD1. Trimming at V came to 3 bases and at J to 7 bases, leaving 6 bases not matched to a gene. In germline, CDR1 is LGHNA, CDR2 YSLEER. CDR3 length: 15 residues.

The chain recombines TRBV7-8 with TRBJ1-1; D gene uncertain. The CDR3 is 16 residues long. Trimming cost V 1 base and J 2 bases, with 14 bases left between them. Per the germline V gene, CDR1 is SGHVS and CDR2 is FQNEAQ. The CDR3 coding sequence is TGTGCCAGCAGCTTAGGATCCCGGGAGAAAAACACTGAAGCTTTCTTT. This encodes CASSLGSREKNTEAFF.

This clone was counted only a few times. The chain has TRBV7-3 and TRBJ2-1, with 10 bases matching TRBD2. Germline assignment: CDR1 SGHTA and CDR2 FQGTGA. The CDR3 covers 16 residues. Unmatched junction bases numbered 1, after V lost 2 bases and J lost 0 bases. CDR3 sequence reads: CASSLGTSASYNEQFF. DNA for the CDR3: TGTGCCAGCAGCTTAGGGACTAGCGCCTCCTACAATGAGCAGTTCTTC.

In regard to this clone: Relative to the germline gene, one junction end is altered; a read error may explain this. The CDR3 DNA is TGTGACAGCTCACCAGGACAGCTAGAACTGTTTTTT. Its protein is CDSSPGQLELFF. The chain carries TRBV18 and TRBJ1-4, with D perhaps TRBD1 (6 bases). Looked up from germline, CDR1 is KGHSH and CDR2 is LQKENI. The CDR3 is 12 residues long.

The chain combines TRBV6-5 with TRBJ2-2; D unresolved. Germline V gene data show CDR1 as MNHEY and CDR2 as SVGAGI. The CDR3 totals 15 residues. The V and J ends lost 2 bases and 0 bases respectively, with 7 bases between them. The CDR3 reads CASSYRVANTGELFF. CDR3 bases: TGTGCCAGCAGTTACCGGGTCGCGAACACCGGGGAGCTGTTTTTT.

This rearrangement joins TRBV6-1 to TRBJ2-5; possible D gene TRBD1, 6 bases. V shed 5 bases and J shed 1 base, with 14 bases lying between them. The CDR3 is made up of 15 amino acids. Germline assignment: CDR1 MNHNS and CDR2 SASEGT. The chain's CDR3 is CASSRKPTGQETQYF. The CDR3 bases are TGTGCCAGCAGTCGCAAACCGACAGGCCAAGAGACCCAGTACTTC.

This clone was counted only a few times. The chain is built from TRBV25-1 and TRBJ1-2, with TRBD1 as a possible D gene (6 bases). The CDR3 extends over 15 amino acids. The ends were cut back, 1 base at V and 4 bases at J, with 13 bases in the middle. Germline lookup yields CDR1 MGHDK and CDR2 SYGVNS. The CDR3 DNA follows: TGTGCCAGCAGTGAATCGGGGGGACACTCCTATGGCTACACCTTC. It specifies CASSESGGHSYGYTF.

V and J are TRBV27 and TRBJ1-5, with 7 bases lining up with TRBD1. CDR1 and CDR2 (germline): MNHEY, SMNVEV (reference sequence). CDR3 length: 15 amino acids. V was pared by 5 bases and J by 7 bases, with 11 bases of the junction left unmatched. CDR3 amino acids: CASSPQQGWGQPQHF. In nucleotides, the CDR3 is TGTGCCAGCAGTCCCCAACAGGGGTGGGGGCAGCCCCAGCATTTT.

The chain combines TRBV2 with TRBJ2-7; no reliable D call. This CDR3 is built from 12 residues. V lost 6 bases to trimming and J lost 7 bases, with 13 bases between them. From germline, CDR1 is SNHLY and CDR2 FYNNEI. This chain's CDR3 is CASRATTGEQYF. The DNA for the CDR3 is TGTGCCAGCAGGGCCACGACGGGTGAGCAGTACTTC. Together with reference TRBV2 and TRBJ2-7, the CDR3 gives the full variable domain: EPEVTQTPSHQVTQMGQEVILRCVPISNHLYFYWYRQILGQKVEFLVSFYNNEISEKSEIFDDQFSVERPDGSNFTLKIRSTKLEDSAMYFCASRATTGEQYFGPGTRLTVT.